This T cell receptor (beta chain) was sequenced for a study of blood T cell repertoires in COVID-19. Study at large: Acute and convalescent COVID-19 samples came from the United States, Italy and Spain.

This clone was detected once. Germline-derived CDR1 and CDR2 are DFQATT and SNEGSKA (reference sequence). This CDR3 contains 11 residues. V shed 6 bases and J shed 3 bases, with 9 bases lying between them. This table comes from immunoSEQ multiplex PCR, and its TCRdb copy is limited to in-frame clones, with some not included. The sample contains 310,000 or so clones, about 83% of which appear only once. This sequence originates from a woman between 50 and 59 years old with acute or convalescent COVID-19. The V and J genes are TRBV20-1 and TRBJ2-7; D remains ambiguous. What was sequenced was peripheral blood. CDR3 bases: TGCAGTGCCGCACAAAACTACGAGCAGTACTTC. It specifies CSAAQNYEQYF.